Listed below are T cell receptor beta chains from one sample, sequenced in a study of cytomegalovirus exposure and HLA in healthy donors. The protocol was immunoSEQ multiplex PCR, while the TCRdb copy is restricted to in-frame clones and leaves out a portion. Here the sample table reports roughly 200,000 clones. Sequenced: PBMCs. The receptors shown here come from a girl aged 2-10 years in good health and CMV-seropositive. CDR3s include the opening cysteine and the closing phenylalanine or tryptophan. A D gene is named only where the DNA matches it firmly.

>TRBJ2-7|TRBV7-8|NA
TGTGCTATTGGCCGGGACAACAGCTCCTACGAGCAGTACTTC
CAIGRDNSSYEQYF
>TRBJ1-1|TRBV7-2|NA
TGTGCCAGCAGCCCCCTGGGGCAGCAGAACACTGAAGCTTTCTTT
CASSPLGQQNTEAFF
>TRBJ2-4|TRBV5-1|NA
TGCGCCAGCAGCCCGGTTAGTAATGACATTCAGTACTTC
CASSPVSNDIQYF
>TRBJ2-5|TRBV7-6|TRBD1
TGTGCCAGCAGCGTAGCCCCCGGGACAGGGGGCATGGAAGAGACCCAGTACTTC
CASSVAPGTGGMEETQYF
>TRBJ2-3|TRBV5-1|NA
TGCGCCAGCAGCTTGTGGGTGGAGGGAGATACGCAGTATTTT
CASSLWVEGDTQYF
>TRBJ2-7|TRBV9|TRBD1
TGTGCCAGCAGCTACCGGGACAGGCACGAGCAGTACTTC
CASSYRDRHEQYF
>TRBJ2-2|TRBV5-6|TRBD2
TGTGCCACCGGGACTATCCTAACCGGGGAGCTGTTTTTT
CATGTILTGELFF
>TRBJ2-1|TRBV28|TRBD2
TGTGCCAGCAGTCCCGCTCCGGGAGGGTCCGGCCATGAGCAGTTCTTC
CASSPAPGGSGHEQFF
>TRBJ2-3|TRBV13|NA
TGTGCCAGCAGCTTAGGCAATTTTGCAGATACGCAGTATTTT
CASSLGNFADTQYF
>TRBJ2-7|TRBV18|NA
TGTGCCAGCTCATCGAGGACATCTACCTACGAGCAGTACTTC
CASSSRTSTYEQYF
>TRBJ2-3|TRBV6-4|NA
TGTGCCAGCAGATCTACTGCTAGCACAGATACGCAGTATTTT
CASRSTASTDTQYF
>TRBJ2-5|TRBV19|NA
TGTGCCAGTAGGGATAGAGAGGGTGAGACCCAGTACTTC
CASRDREGETQYF
>TRBJ1-2|TRBV5-1|TRBD1
TGCGCCAGCAGCTTGGGTGGGACAGGGAATGGCTACACCTTC
CASSLGGTGNGYTF
>TRBJ1-1|TRBV29-1|NA
TGCAGCGTTGAAGATCTGGAAGGGGCGTTT
CSVEDLEGAF
>TRBJ2-3|TRBV18|NA
TGTGCCAGCTCACCCGTCGCAGGTTTCCCAGATACGCAGTATTTT
CASSPVAGFPDTQYF
>TRBJ2-7|TRBV6-1|TRBD2
TGTGCCAGCAGTGAACCTGGGGGGCTAGCGGGAGGCCTCTACGAGCAGTACTTC
CASSEPGGLAGGLYEQYF
>TRBJ2-7|TRBV29-1|TRBD1
TGCAGCGTTGAAAGGGGCACAGGGGAAGTTGGTTACGAGCAGTACTTC
CSVERGTGEVGYEQYF
>TRBJ2-7|TRBV6-5|NA
TGTGCCAGCAGCGGAGGGAACCTGGGCGACGAGCAGTACTTC
CASSGGNLGDEQYF
>TRBJ1-1|TRBV28|TRBD1
TGTGCCAGCAGTTTGGGAGAATCCTGGACAGGGGGAGACACTGAAGCTTTCTTT
CASSLGESWTGGDTEAFF
>TRBJ2-2|TRBV5-4|TRBD2
TGTGCCAGCAGCTTGGGGATACTAGCGGGAGCTGGGGAGCTGTTTTTT
CASSLGILAGAGELFF
>TRBJ2-7|TRBV6-1|TRBD2
TGTGCCAGTAACGGGGCTAGCGGACCCTACGAGCAGTACTTC
CASNGASGPYEQYF
>TRBJ1-2|TRBV12-5|NA
TGTGCTAGTGGTTTGGTAGTTGGCGGGAACTATGGCTACACCTTC
CASGLVVGGNYGYTF
>TRBJ2-7|TRBV6-5|TRBD1
TGTGCCAGCGGCATGGGGGACAGGGCAGGCTACGAGCAGTACTTC
CASGMGDRAGYEQYF
>TRBJ2-5|TRBV7-2|TRBD2
TGTGCCAGCGGGACTAGCGGATCGCGTGAGACCCAGTACTTC
CASGTSGSRETQYF
>TRBJ2-2|TRBV7-3|NA
TGTGCCAGCAGCCTAATCGGGACAAAATCAACCAACACCGGGGAGCTGTTTTTT
CASSLIGTKSTNTGELFF
>TRBJ2-3|TRBV29-1|NA
TGCAGCGTCGGACTCTTGACGGGCACAGATACGCAGTATTTT
CSVGLLTGTDTQYF
>TRBJ2-1|TRBV2|NA
TGTGCCAGCTCTGGCACAGGTTACAATGAGCAGTTCTTC
CASSGTGYNEQFF
>TRBJ2-1|TRBV23-1|NA
TGCGCCACCCGAGTCAGGGGCATCTCCTACAATGAGCAGTTCTTC
CATRVRGISYNEQFF
>TRBJ1-2|TRBV25-1|NA
TGTGCCAGCAGTGAATACGGGGGGGACTATGGCTACACCTTC
CASSEYGGDYGYTF
>TRBJ2-3|TRBV4-1|NA
TGCGCCAGCAGCCAAGAAGCTAAGAGCACAGATACGCAGTATTTT
CASSQEAKSTDTQYF
>TRBJ2-7|TRBV5-1|NA
TGCGCCAGCAGCCCCGGGGAGGCCTCCTACGAGCAGTACTTC
CASSPGEASYEQYF
>TRBJ1-1|TRBV21-1|NA
TGTGCCAGCAGCAAAGTCTCAGACAGATTGAACACTGAAGCTTTCTTT
CASSKVSDRLNTEAFF
>TRBJ2-7|TRBV6-1|TRBD2
TGTGCCAGCAACCTACTTACTAGCGGGAGCGACGAGCAGTACTTC
CASNLLTSGSDEQYF
>TRBJ2-4|TRBV2|NA
TGTGCCAGCAGTGACCAGGGTTACAAAAACATTCAGTACTTC
CASSDQGYKNIQYF
>TRBJ2-5|TRBV19|NA
TGTGCCAGTAGTATGAGTGGGGAGTCTCAAGAGACCCAGTACTTC
CASSMSGESQETQYF
>TRBJ2-2|TRBV7-3|TRBD2
TGTGCCAGCAGCTCTTTTTCTAGCGGGAACACCGGGGAGCTGTTTTTT
CASSSFSSGNTGELFF
>TRBJ2-3|TRBV14|TRBD2
TGTGCCAGCAGCCAAGCCTGGGGAGGGAGCACAGATACGCAGTATTTT
CASSQAWGGSTDTQYF
>TRBJ2-2|TRBV15|TRBD2
TGTGCCACCAGCAGGGACGGACTAGCGGAGAACACCGGGGAGCTGTTTTTT
CATSRDGLAENTGELFF
>TRBJ1-6|TRBV7-9|TRBD1
TGTGCCAGCAGCTCCCTCCCGACCGGGACAGGGACTTCACCCCTCCACTTT
CASSSLPTGTGTSPLHF
>TRBJ2-6|TRBV29-1|NA
TGCAGCGCCGCGGGCCTGTCTGGGGCCAACGTCCTGACTTTC
CSAAGLSGANVLTF
>TRBJ2-5|TRBV7-9|TRBD2
TGTGCCAGCAGCCCGACTAGCGGGAGGGCCTCAGAGACCCAGTACTTC
CASSPTSGRASETQYF
>TRBJ2-3|TRBV7-9|TRBD2
TGTGCCAGCAGCCCTTGGACTAGAGTTACAGATACGCAGTATTTT
CASSPWTRVTDTQYF
>TRBJ2-7|TRBV7-9|TRBD1
TGTGCCAGCAGCCTCAGGGGGAACTACGAGCAGTACTTC
CASSLRGNYEQYF
>TRBJ2-1|TRBV29-1|NA
TGCAGCGTTGAGCTAGCGCGTGAGCAGTTCTTC
CSVELAREQFF
>TRBJ2-7|TRBV28|NA
TGTGCCAGCAGTCATAATGCTGACAACTCCTACGAGCAGTACTTC
CASSHNADNSYEQYF
>TRBJ2-7|TRBV27|TRBD2
TGTGCCAGCACCAGACTAGCGGGCTACGAGCAGTACTTC
CASTRLAGYEQYF
>TRBJ1-1|TRBV4-1|NA
TGCGCCAGCAGCCAACAAGCGGGGAGCACTGAAGCTTTCTTT
CASSQQAGSTEAFF
>TRBJ2-7|TRBV2|NA
TGTGCCAGCAGTGATCAGGTGGGAGGACAGGTGGGAGACGAGCAGTACTTC
CASSDQVGGQVGDEQYF
>TRBJ1-1|TRBV19|NA
TGTGCCAGTAGTATCCCCCCACCAGGGCGGGAAGCTTTCTTT
CASSIPPPGREAFF
>TRBJ2-1|TRBV4-1|TRBD2
TGCGCCAGCAGCCAAGGTGGGACTAGCTACAATGAGCAGTTCTTC
CASSQGGTSYNEQFF
>TRBJ2-3|TRBV27|TRBD2
TGTGCCAGCAGCCGTGACGCGGGCAGGCCCCTACTAGCGGGAGAAGGTACGCAGTATTTT
CASSRDAGRPLLAGEGTQYF
>TRBJ2-2|TRBV19|NA
TGTGCCACTGCAGGTGTGGGGGAGCTGTTTTTT
CATAGVGELFF
>TRBJ2-1|TRBV5-1|TRBD2
TGCGCCAGCAGCTTCCAGACTAGCGGGGCCGAGGCCCAGTTCTTC
CASSFQTSGAEAQFF